Described below is a single T cell receptor (beta chain) sequence and its context. The data were obtained in a study of blood T cell repertoires in COVID-19. Study details: COVID-19 samples, acute and convalescent, were from the United States, Italy and Spain.

Trimming pared 5 bases from V and 3 bases from J, leaving 8 bases between. Germline values: CDR1 LNHDA, CDR2 SQIVND (reference sequence). The CDR3 runs to 13 residues. How the authors handled the data: Reference gene primer amplification yielded estimated nucleated cell counts. TCRdb keeps only in-frame clones here, not all; method: immunoSEQ multiplex PCR. V, J and clone size were drawn from that table, and D and trimming were deduced from the DNA. The data hold 65,000 to 90,000 clones, with roughly 80% observed a single time. The sample taken for sequencing was peripheral blood. This TCR was recovered from a woman aged 80 or over with active or convalescent COVID-19. The chain carries TRBV19 and TRBJ1-5; a possible D gene is TRBD1 (5 bases). The CDR3 here is CASSDSYNQPQHF. CDR3 bases: TGTGCCAGTAGTGACAGCTACAATCAGCCCCAGCATTTT.